This TCR beta chain was observed in a study of control samples from healthy donors and cancer patients. Clones were read by immunoSEQ multiplex PCR, and TCRdb kept only the in-frame ones, dropping some. The data hold under 150,000 clones, with around 89% observed a single time. The CDR3 totals 13 residues. V was clipped by 4 bases and J by 4 bases; unmatched bases: 1. Per germline, CDR1 SGHKS and CDR2 YYEKEE (reference sequence). This clone was observed a handful of times. The sequencing input was PBMCs. This chain connects TRBV5-5 to TRBJ2-2, with 7 bases fitting TRBD1. The receptor was isolated from a woman aged 45-65 years with colorectal cancer. The CDR3 is CASSQGVTGELFF. The DNA of the CDR3 is TGTGCCAGCAGCCAGGGGGTCACCGGGGAGCTGTTTTTT. Using reference TRBV5-5 and TRBJ2-2 for the parts outside the CDR3, the full variable domain is DAGVTQSPTHLIKTRGQQVTLRCSPISGHKSVSWYQQVLGQGPQFIFQYYEKEERGRGNFPDRFSARQFPNYSSELNVNALLLGDSALYLCASSQGVTGELFFGEGSRLTVL.